This is a list of T cell receptor beta chains from one sample in a study of graft-versus-host responses after intestinal transplantation. Produced via immunoSEQ multiplex PCR; TCRdb's table is partial and in-frame only. The sample shows tens of thousands of clones, 70% to 90% of them seen only once. Antigen specificity for these receptors is unknown. Source: unstimulated CD4+ T cells sorted from spleen or lymph node cells, taken before transplant. Source of these receptors: a human donor who was the organ donor for an intestinal transplant. The CDR3 runs from the conserved cysteine through the conserved F or W. The order of the fields is J gene, D gene, clone size, V gene, CDR3 protein, CDR3 DNA. The D gene is left open where the match is weak. Size tells how often a clone was seen (once, few, many) or the class of an expanded clone, and some rows leave it out.

j_gene: TRBJ2-1; d_gene: -; abundance: -; v_gene: TRBV6-5; CDR3aa: CASSYLTVAYGNEQFF; CDR3nt: TGTGCCAGCAGTTATCTGACAGTGGCCTACGGCAATGAGCAGTTCTTC
j_gene: TRBJ2-2; d_gene: -; abundance: -; v_gene: TRBV28; CDR3aa: CASSFYLANTGELFF; CDR3nt: TGTGCCAGCAGTTTCTACCTCGCGAACACCGGGGAGCTGTTTTTT
j_gene: TRBJ2-1; d_gene: -; abundance: -; v_gene: TRBV12-2; CDR3aa: CASRLGLSHWGRLDNEQFF; CDR3nt: TGTGCAAGTCGCTTAGGATTGTCCCATTGGGGGAGGCTCGACAATGAGCAGTTCTTC
j_gene: TRBJ2-1; d_gene: TRBD2; abundance: once; v_gene: TRBV19; CDR3aa: CASRLAGYSYNEQFF; CDR3nt: TGTGCCAGTAGACTAGCGGGTTACTCCTACAATGAGCAGTTCTTC
j_gene: TRBJ2-7; d_gene: TRBD1; abundance: -; v_gene: TRBV28; CDR3aa: CASSRQGAPSYEQYF; CDR3nt: TGTGCCAGCAGTCGACAGGGGGCCCCCTCCTACGAGCAGTACTTC
j_gene: TRBJ2-3; d_gene: -; abundance: -; v_gene: TRBV30; CDR3aa: CAWSVTQSTDTQYF; CDR3nt: TGTGCCTGGAGTGTCACTCAAAGCACAGATACGCAGTATTTT
j_gene: TRBJ2-5; d_gene: TRBD2; abundance: once; v_gene: TRBV5-4; CDR3aa: CASSFPAGGVETQYF; CDR3nt: TGTGCCAGCAGCTTTCCAGCGGGAGGGGTAGAGACCCAGTACTTC
j_gene: TRBJ1-1; d_gene: TRBD1; abundance: -; v_gene: TRBV18; CDR3aa: CASSGQGDTEAFF; CDR3nt: TGTGCCAGCTCAGGACAGGGGGACACTGAAGCTTTCTTT
j_gene: TRBJ2-5; d_gene: TRBD1; abundance: few; v_gene: TRBV5-1; CDR3aa: CASSSGQGVEETQYF; CDR3nt: TGCGCCAGCAGCTCGGGACAGGGGGTAGAAGAGACCCAGTACTTC
j_gene: TRBJ2-1; d_gene: -; abundance: -; v_gene: TRBV5-6; CDR3aa: CASSSSGEQFF; CDR3nt: TGTGCCAGCAGCTCGAGCGGTGAGCAGTTCTTC
j_gene: TRBJ1-5; d_gene: -; abundance: -; v_gene: TRBV19; CDR3aa: CASSPRQGNQPQHF; CDR3nt: TGTGCCAGTAGTCCGCGCCAGGGAAATCAGCCCCAGCATTTT
j_gene: TRBJ1-1; d_gene: -; abundance: -; v_gene: TRBV28; CDR3aa: CASSLSVAEAFF; CDR3nt: TGTGCCAGCAGTTTATCCGTCGCTGAAGCTTTCTTT
j_gene: TRBJ2-1; d_gene: TRBD1; abundance: -; v_gene: TRBV4-1; CDR3aa: CASSQDPGTGNYNEQFF; CDR3nt: TGCGCCAGCAGCCAAGATCCCGGGACAGGGAACTACAATGAGCAGTTCTTC
j_gene: TRBJ2-7; d_gene: TRBD2; abundance: once; v_gene: TRBV5-1; CDR3aa: CASSLVSGLAGEEQYF; CDR3nt: TGCGCCAGCAGCTTGGTATCTGGACTAGCGGGAGAAGAGCAGTACTTC
j_gene: TRBJ2-2; d_gene: -; abundance: -; v_gene: TRBV4-2; CDR3aa: CASSQDFVGGNTGELFF; CDR3nt: TGTGCCAGCAGCCAAGATTTTGTGGGAGGAAACACCGGGGAGCTGTTTTTT
j_gene: TRBJ1-5; d_gene: -; abundance: -; v_gene: TRBV25-1; CDR3aa: CASSAVGGGNQPQHF; CDR3nt: TGTGCCAGCAGTGCCGTAGGGGGGGGGAATCAGCCCCAGCATTTT
j_gene: TRBJ1-1; d_gene: TRBD1; abundance: once; v_gene: TRBV15; CDR3aa: CATSRGRDRLNTEAFF; CDR3nt: TGTGCCACCAGCAGAGGACGGGACAGGTTGAACACTGAAGCTTTCTTT
j_gene: TRBJ1-1; d_gene: TRBD1; abundance: -; v_gene: TRBV11-2; CDR3aa: CASSSRQGEDTEAFF; CDR3nt: TGTGCCAGCAGCTCCCGACAGGGGGAGGACACTGAAGCTTTCTTT
j_gene: TRBJ2-5; d_gene: -; abundance: few; v_gene: TRBV18; CDR3aa: CASSPPTGRETQYF; CDR3nt: TGTGCCAGCTCACCACCGACAGGCCGGGAGACCCAGTACTTC